The sequence of this T cell receptor (beta chain) was determined in a study of early T cells in non-severe SARS-CoV-2 infection. MiXCR, applied by TCRdb to the 5' RACE reads, yields one record per CDR3 protein. In the table there are tens of thousands of distinct CDR3 sequences, 5% to 7% of which are singletons. Germline CDR1 is MNHEY and CDR2 is SVGAGI. Trimming pared 2 bases from V and 0 bases from J, leaving 10 bases between. CDR3 size: 15 residues. This sequence joins TRBV6-5 and TRBJ1-1; the D is unclear. Source material: whole blood. The clonotype originates from an adult who was a healthcare worker with PCR-confirmed SARS-CoV-2 infection or an uninfected control (not recorded which). CDR3 sequence (DNA): TGTGCCAGCAGTTACCAGCCGGTGATGAACACTGAAGCTTTCTTT. This gives the protein CASSYQPVMNTEAFF.